These 18 T cell receptor beta chains were all obtained from the same sample, sequenced in a study of T cells in Graves' hyperthyroidism and ophthalmopathy. There were TCR beta CDR3 regions amplified from RNA transcripts. The TCR CDR3 first-round RT-PCR relied on the HTBI primer set. TCRdb redid the calling of the multiplex PCR reads with MiXCR, one entry per CDR3 protein. Of approximately 600,000 distinct CDR3 sequences detected, about 20% appear once; the ten largest clones hold roughly 30%. The source material was blood. These receptors all come from a man aged 25-45 years with Graves' ophthalmopathy.

The gene calls are TRBV5-1 and TRBJ2-1; D is unresolved. Trimming left V 2 bases short and J 10 bases short, with 7 bases between. The CDR3 length is 11 residues. Looked up from germline, CDR1 is SGHRS and CDR2 is YFSETQ. CDR3 amino acids: CASSFAGEQFF. Here the CDR3 DNA reads TGCGCCAGCAGCTTTGCTGGGGAGCAGTTCTTC.

This clonotype was seen at least ten times. The chain recombines TRBV6-1 with TRBJ1-1; D possibly corresponds to TRBD1 (5 bases). V was trimmed by 1 base and J by 4 bases, leaving 16 bases between them. This CDR3 has 16 amino acids. In germline, CDR1 is MNHNS, CDR2 SASEGT. CDR3 protein: CASSEEEFRGGTEAFF. The CDR3 nucleotides read TGTGCCAGCAGTGAAGAGGAGTTTAGGGGAGGCACTGAAGCTTTCTTT.

This clonotype has more than one count but fewer than ten. The chain couples TRBV6-5 to TRBJ2-7; 7 positions match TRBD2. CDR3 length: 16 residues. Germline CDR1 reads MNHEY; CDR2 reads SVGAGI. Trimming at V came to 2 bases and at J to 0 bases, leaving 7 bases not matched to a gene. The CDR3 loop reads CASSYLTGGNSYEQYF. The CDR3 DNA sequence: TGTGCCAGCAGTTACCTCACCGGGGGGAACTCCTACGAGCAGTACTTC.

The chain uses TRBV11-2 and TRBJ2-6; D possibly corresponds to TRBD2 (6 bases). Trimming took 5 bases from V and 0 from J, leaving 17 bases between them. The germline CDR1 and CDR2 sequences are SGHAT and FQNNGV. The CDR3 consists of 18 residues. CDR3 DNA sequence: TGTGCCAGCAGCCAAGAATTTTCCGGGAGCTCTGGGGCCAACGTCCTGACTTTC. Its protein is CASSQEFSGSSGANVLTF.

This clonotype was found a few times. V usage is TRBV4-3 and J usage is TRBJ1-2; possible D gene TRBD1, 6 bases. Germline V gene data show CDR1 as LGHNA and CDR2 as YSLEER. V gave up 0 bases and J gave up 3 bases, with 20 bases separating them. CDR3 size: 18 residues. The CDR3 protein is CASSQDLFRGNRDYGYTF. In DNA, the CDR3 is TGCGCCAGCAGCCAAGATCTTTTCAGGGGTAATAGAGACTATGGCTACACCTTC.

V usage is TRBV7-9 and J usage is TRBJ2-2; 8 bases are shared with TRBD1. CDR1 is SEHNR and CDR2 is FQNEAQ in the germline V gene (reference sequence). Unmatched junction bases numbered 2, after V lost 1 base and J lost 4 bases. This CDR3 contains 15 residues. CDR3 loop: CASSLVTGGTGELFF. The CDR3 coding sequence is TGTGCCAGCAGCTTAGTAACAGGGGGCACCGGGGAGCTGTTTTTT. Using reference TRBV7-9 and TRBJ2-2 for the parts outside the CDR3, the full variable domain is DTGVSQNPRHKITKRGQNVTFRCDPISEHNRLYWYRQTLGQGPEFLTYFQNEAQLEKSRLLSDRFSAERPKGSFSTLEIQRTEQGDSAMYLCASSLVTGGTGELFFGEGSRLTVL.

The rearrangement joins TRBV12-3 or TRBV12-4 to TRBJ2-3; 8 nucleotides agree with TRBD1. The CDR3 has 13 amino acids. With 5 bases clipped from V and 4 bases from J, the junction kept 2 bases outside the gene matches. DNA for the CDR3: TGTGCCAGCAGTCCGGGACAGGCAGATACGCAGTATTTT. Amino acids: CASSPGQADTQYF.

The chain is built from TRBV27 and TRBJ2-2; D may be TRBD2 (5 bases). With 5 bases removed from V and 0 bases from J, the gap between germline ends came to 10 bases. Germline V gene sequence: CDR1 MNHEY, CDR2 SMNVEV (reference sequence). This CDR3 spans 15 amino acids. CDR3: CASSLKRPNTGELFF. In DNA, the CDR3 is TGTGCCAGCAGTCTGAAGCGGCCGAACACCGGGGAGCTGTTTTTT.

This clonotype occurred a few times. The chain recombines TRBV7-8 with TRBJ1-5, with D perhaps TRBD1 (6 bases). The ends were cut back, 5 bases at V and 8 bases at J, with 22 bases in the middle. The CDR3 has 16 residues. Germline V CDR1 and CDR2: SGHVS, FQNEAQ. CDR3 sequence reads: CASSPFARGSLEPQHF. The CDR3 DNA reads as TGTGCCAGCAGCCCATTTGCCAGGGGAAGTTTGGAGCCCCAGCATTTT.

The rearrangement joins TRBV12-3 or TRBV12-4 to TRBJ2-3; possible D gene TRBD1, 6 bases. CDR3 size: 13 residues. Trimming left V 2 bases short and J 6 bases short, with 9 bases between. CDR3 DNA: TGTGCCAGCAGTTTATCTGGGGGCGATACGCAGTATTTT. Residues: CASSLSGGDTQYF.

This clonotype showed up just a few times. This sequence joins TRBV7-2 and TRBJ2-7, with 10 bases lining up with TRBD1. The V gene's germline CDR1 is SGHTA and CDR2 FQGNSA. The CDR3 sequence is 15 residues long. After removal of 5 bases from V and 3 bases from J, the junction contained 7 bases not matched to a gene. The CDR3 is CASSLDRGPIYEQYF. CDR3 nucleotides: TGTGCCAGCAGCCTCGACAGGGGGCCTATCTACGAGCAGTACTTC.

This clonotype appeared a few times. V and J are TRBV11-2 and TRBJ2-5; TRBD1 agrees at 11 bases. The CDR3 loop spans 17 amino acids. The germline CDR1 and CDR2 sequences are SGHAT and FQNNGV. With 1 base clipped from V and 3 bases from J, the junction kept 7 bases outside the gene matches. CDR3: CASSLGRTGGPKETQYF. In DNA, the CDR3 is TGTGCCAGCAGCTTAGGAAGGACAGGGGGCCCGAAAGAGACCCAGTACTTC.

Many counts were recorded for this clonotype. This chain connects TRBV18 to TRBJ1-3; unclear D gene. Germline CDR1 is KGHSH and CDR2 is LQKENI. The V and J ends lost 3 bases and 3 bases respectively, with 9 bases between them. This CDR3 is built from 14 residues. The CDR3 is CASSPTDRGNTIYF. CDR3 nucleotide sequence: TGTGCCAGCTCACCGACCGATCGTGGAAACACCATATATTTT.

CDR3 coding DNA: TGCAGCGTTGACCTAGCGGGAGTGGTCTACAATGAGCAGTTCTTC. Protein sequence: CSVDLAGVVYNEQFF. The chain employs TRBV29-1 and TRBJ2-1; 10 bases are a match to TRBD2. Germline values: CDR1 SQVTM, CDR2 ANQGSEA. This CDR3 has 15 residues. Losses at the gene ends were 3 bases for V and 3 bases for J; bases not matched to a gene: 5.

The rearrangement joins TRBV10-3 to TRBJ2-2, with 8 nucleotides matching TRBD2. The V gene end was trimmed by 5 bases and the J gene end by 7 bases; junction bases not matched to a gene: 9. There are 15 residues in the CDR3. Germline V CDR1 and CDR2: ENHRY, SYGVKD. The CDR3 bases are TGTGCCATCAGTACAGCGGGGGTTAAGATCGGGGAGCTGTTTTTT. It codes for CAISTAGVKIGELFF.

This clonotype was observed a handful of times. The chain has TRBV30 and TRBJ2-2, with 7 bases lining up with TRBD1. The CDR3 spans 14 residues. V was clipped by 3 bases and J by 1 base; unmatched bases: 2. Germline CDR1 and CDR2: GTSNPN and SVGIG (reference sequence). The CDR3 protein is CAWRQGWNTGELFF. CDR3 sequence (DNA): TGTGCCTGGAGACAGGGGTGGAACACCGGGGAGCTGTTTTTT.

This sequence joins TRBV5-6 and TRBJ2-1; the match to TRBD1 covers 7 bases. V gave up 4 bases and J gave up 10 bases; unmatched junction bases: 14. From germline, CDR1 is SGHDT and CDR2 YYEEEE. The CDR3 extends over 15 amino acids. The CDR3 sequence is CASSGVRDSIYEQFF. The CDR3 coding sequence is TGTGCCAGCAGCGGCGTCCGGGACAGCATATACGAGCAGTTCTTC. Combining the CDR3 with reference TRBV5-6 and TRBJ2-1 gives the whole variable domain DAGVTQSPTHLIKTRGQQVTLRCSPKSGHDTVSWYQQALGQGPQFIFQYYEEEERQRGNFPDRFSGHQFPNYSSELNVNALLLGDSALYLCASSGVRDSIYEQFFGPGTRLTVL.

This clonotype turned up a few times. The rearrangement uses TRBV9 and TRBJ1-4, with a weak D call TRBD1 (5 bases). Trimming cost V 3 bases and J 0 bases, with 9 bases left between them. Germline assignment: CDR1 SGDLS and CDR2 YYNGEE. The CDR3 runs 15 residues. The CDR3: CASSGGGTTNEKLFF. In nucleotides, the CDR3 is TGTGCCAGCAGCGGGGGCGGTACAACTAATGAAAAACTGTTTTTT.